This T cell receptor (beta chain) was identified during a study of cytomegalovirus exposure and HLA in healthy donors (dated by TCRdb to between 2016 and 2019). Study-level background: According to a later analysis, one platform produced both the 120 validation repertoires and the 670 or so repertoires of the first cohort. The study aimed to test whether cataloging public T cell receptors could reveal signatures of past pathogen exposure. To predict cytomegalovirus infection status, the study brought together high-throughput TCR immunosequencing, statistical association of individual TCRs with disease status, and machine learning. In addition to the first cohort of 666 subjects, a separate validation cohort of approximately 130 different subjects was used. Study-wide conclusions, independent of this receptor: The authors suggested that the approach could potentially be generalized to other disease states and immunological phenotypes. The study listed 150 to 200 TCR beta chains as associated with cytomegalovirus. Across donors, most TCR sequences were observed very rarely, whereas some public TCRs were present in many individuals. The classifier was reported to diagnose cytomegalovirus status with high specificity and sensitivity in both the original cohort and the validation cohort. The validation cohort had no HLA typing available for a later analysis, so co-occurrence within that cohort was assessed over all 130 or so repertoires. Of the cluster scores, roughly 93% were above 0 in a later analysis, which found that TCRs clustered in the first cohort also tended to co-occur in the 120 validation repertoires. In vitro tests confirmed that a few of the cytomegalovirus-associated TCR beta chains recognize cytomegalovirus antigens.

Libraries were constructed by the immunoSEQ multiplex PCR assay. The source study handled its data this way. A statistical classification framework was built to diagnose cytomegalovirus status from the catalog of TCR beta chain sequences. The clones in this table, taken by TCRdb from immuneACCESS, are in-frame only. Not every clone is retained; where verified, under half of the shortfall comes from an unresolved V gene, and the cause of the rest is unknown. That table is the source of V, J and clone size, and D and trimming were worked out from the DNA. In this sample the table shows roughly 300,000 clones, 85% to 90% of which occur a single time. The ten largest clones capture 0.92% of the sample. Sequences SNHLY (CDR1) and FYNNEI (CDR2) are obtained from the germline V gene. V gives up 2 bases and J gives up 4 bases, and the segment between their germline ends measures 14 bases. The CDR3 runs 15 amino acids, cysteine and phenylalanine included. Here the CDR3 DNA is all that survives: 45 bases in frame from base 1.

Separate from the approximately 670-subject first cohort, the validation cohort of roughly 110 subjects was the group to which the donors belonged. As to this clone: Its antigen has not been determined. No quality values exist for individual bases; no much larger clone is one base distant.

This receptor was taken from a woman in her late teens or twenties in good health and CMV-seronegative. Material: PBMCs. The receptor chain draws on TRBV2 and TRBJ1-2; the D gene is perhaps TRBD1, on 6 matching bases. The CDR3: CASSESQTGPYGYTF. The DNA sequence follows: TGTGCCAGCAGTGAATCACAGACAGGTCCCTATGGCTACACCTTC.